This T cell receptor (beta chain) was obtained from a study of T cell responses to AZD1222 COVID-19 vaccine. Notes on this clone: The antigen is undetermined.

CDR1 and CDR2 (germline): SGHTA, FQGNSA. The V and J ends lost 5 bases and 6 bases respectively, with 14 bases between them. The CDR3 is 15 residues long. The data were produced by immunoSEQ multiplex PCR, yet TCRdb's version contains in-frame clones alone and is incomplete. The sample carries about 110,000 clones, 82% recorded once. Study observations and caveats: Spike-specific TCR breadth and depth were elevated following two AZD1222 doses. The number of AZD1222 recipients seropositive at baseline was only six. Regions left unmutated in variants are reportedly the target of nearly half of spike-specific TCRs.

Sequenced here: peripheral blood, sampled on day 0 of AZD1222 vaccination. This TCR was recovered from an adult in good health. The chain employs TRBV7-2 and TRBJ1-6, with unresolved D. Written as DNA, the CDR3 is TGTGCCAGCAGCCCAATCAGTTTCTCTAATTCACCCCTCCACTTT. Amino acid sequence: CASSPISFSNSPLHF.